The T cell receptor beta chain under discussion was sequenced for a study of blood T cell repertoires in COVID-19 (dated by TCRdb to the early 2020s). Notes on the research overall: Samples covering the acute and convalescent phases of COVID-19 were provided by collaborators in the United States, Italy and Spain. The repertoires were made available in a free public database intended to serve as a resource for research on the immune response to SARS-CoV-2. Samples were obtained from the ongoing ImmuneRACE study (first 160 participants) and from over 1,000 subjects provided by 6 global collaborators. Subjects who had been exposed to COVID-19, were actively infected with it, or had recovered from it provided the deeply sampled blood TCRbeta repertoires that made up the dataset. Where available, HLA class I and class II types were obtained from metadata supplied by the sample provider rather than from assay-based typing. A de-identified subject ID, COVID-19 status, age in years and sex were almost always included in the sample metadata. The material from the prospective study consisted of cDNA or gDNA derived from T cells, B-cell-depleted T cells, or PBMCs.

Concerning this clone: It has no known antigen specificity. Qualities for individual bases were not recorded, and no much larger clone is one base off.

TCRbeta CDR3 regions were amplified from genomic DNA using the immunoSEQ Assay, a bias-controlled multiplex PCR. As for the authors' bioinformatics: Within the assay, amplification of reference gene primers was used to estimate how many nucleated cells each sample contained. Sequence reads were collapsed and filtered to measure the absolute abundance of every unique TCRbeta CDR3 rearrangement. For each sample, productive Simpson clonality was calculated by taking the square root of Simpson's diversity index across productive rearrangements. What TCRdb holds here is the immuneACCESS table cut down to in-frame rearrangements. Part of the clones is not present; checked against another copy, under half of the missing clones reflect an unresolved V gene, and the others are unexplained. The V and J calls and the clone size are those of that table, but D and trimming were determined from the DNA. Counted in this sample were 70,000 to 95,000 clones; 65% to 90% of them appeared once. The ten largest account for about 22% of the sample.

The germline V gene gives CDR1 as SGHTS and CDR2 as YDEGEE. Including cysteine and phenylalanine, the CDR3 has 13 amino acids. Only CDR3 DNA remains: 39 bases, in frame from the first base. V lost 4 bases and J lost 1 base; the stretch between them is 8 bases long. Whole blood was collected in K2EDTA tubes by collaborating institutions according to the institutions' own protocols. Collaborator samples were shipped for TCRbeta analysis as frozen whole blood, isolated PBMCs, or DNA extracted from either sample type. The study at large found these results: How much clinical and demographic metadata was included differed by source and by participant, and the metadata was provided uncurated.

The chain is made from TRBV5-8 and TRBJ1-1, with the identity of the D gene unclear. Input material: peripheral blood. This sequence originates from a woman aged 50 to 60 with acute or convalescent COVID-19. The CDR3 sequence is CASSRGGNTEAFF. The DNA is TGTGCCAGCAGCCGGGGAGGGAACACTGAAGCTTTCTTT.